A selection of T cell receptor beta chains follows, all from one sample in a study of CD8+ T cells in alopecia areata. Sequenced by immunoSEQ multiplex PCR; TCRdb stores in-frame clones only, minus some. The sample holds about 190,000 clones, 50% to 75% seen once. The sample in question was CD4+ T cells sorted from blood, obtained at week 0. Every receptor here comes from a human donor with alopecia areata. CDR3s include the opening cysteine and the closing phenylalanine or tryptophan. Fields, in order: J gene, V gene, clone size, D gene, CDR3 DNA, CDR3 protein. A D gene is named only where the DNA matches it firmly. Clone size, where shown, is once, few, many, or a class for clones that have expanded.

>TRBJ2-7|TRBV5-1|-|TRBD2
TGCGCCAGCTCTAGCGGGGTTCACTCCTACGAGCAGTACTTC
CASSSGVHSYEQYF
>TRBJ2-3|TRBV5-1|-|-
TGCGCCAGCAGCACCCTACCCCGGGAGGGGGCCAGAGATACGCAGTATTTT
CASSTLPREGARDTQYF
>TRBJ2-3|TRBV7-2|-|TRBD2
TGTGCCAGCAGGCCTAATAGCGGGGGGACCTACACAGATACGCAGTATTTT
CASRPNSGGTYTDTQYF
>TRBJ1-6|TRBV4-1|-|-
TGCGCCAGCAGCCAAGTAGGGGAGTCACCCCTCCACTTT
CASSQVGESPLHF
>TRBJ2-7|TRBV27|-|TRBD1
TGTGCCAGCAGCCCCGGGACAGGGGGACTCGAGCAGTACTTC
CASSPGTGGLEQYF
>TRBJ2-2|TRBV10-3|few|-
TGTGCCAGCAGGAGAGGGACGGGGAACACCGGGGAGCTGTTTTTT
CASRRGTGNTGELFF
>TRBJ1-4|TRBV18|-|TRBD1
TGTGCCAGCTCACCGGGACAGGGGGGTGAAAAACTGTTTTTT
CASSPGQGGEKLFF
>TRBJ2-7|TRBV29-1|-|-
TGCAGCGTTGGGGGGAGATCAGCGGACGAGCAGTACTTC
CSVGGRSADEQYF
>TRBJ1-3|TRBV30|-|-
TGTGCCTGGAGTGTTTCGGACAGAGGTCGTGGAAACACCATATATTTT
CAWSVSDRGRGNTIYF
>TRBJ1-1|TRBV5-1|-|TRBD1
TGCGCCAGCAGGGCAGGGGGGAACACTGAAGCTTTCTTT
CASRAGGNTEAFF
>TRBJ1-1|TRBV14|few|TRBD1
TGTGCCAGCAGCCAAGTGACAGGGATGTACACTGAAGCTTTCTTT
CASSQVTGMYTEAFF
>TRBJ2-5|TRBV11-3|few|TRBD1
TGTGCCAGCAGCTTAGATCCGACAGGGCGAAGGGAGACCCAGTACTTC
CASSLDPTGRRETQYF
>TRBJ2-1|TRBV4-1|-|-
TGCGCCAGCAGCCAAGAGAGTACCAGCTACAATGAGCAGTTCTTC
CASSQESTSYNEQFF
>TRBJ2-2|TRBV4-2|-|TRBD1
TGTGCCACCGGGGACAGTAACACCGGGGAGCTGTTTTTT
CATGDSNTGELFF
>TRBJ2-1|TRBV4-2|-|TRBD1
TGTGCCAGCAGCACCCGACAGGGGCGGCGGGGTGAGCAGTTCTTC
CASSTRQGRRGEQFF
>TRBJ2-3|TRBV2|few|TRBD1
TGTGCCAGCAGTGGTGACAGGGCGGTGGATACGCAGTATTTT
CASSGDRAVDTQYF
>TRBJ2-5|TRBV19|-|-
TGTGCCAGTAGTCTTCAGAACGGTGGGGAGACCCAGTACTTC
CASSLQNGGETQYF
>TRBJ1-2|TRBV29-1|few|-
TGCAGCGTTTGGTTCCGTGGCTACACCTTC
CSVWFRGYTF
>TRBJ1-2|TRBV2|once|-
TGTGCCAGCCGAGCGACCTGTGGCTACACCTTC
CASRATCGYTF
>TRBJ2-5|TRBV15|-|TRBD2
TGTGCCACCAGCAGACTCGGCCAGCGGGGGGGCCCCGAGGCCCAGTACTTC
CATSRLGQRGGPEAQYF
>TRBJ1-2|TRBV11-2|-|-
TGTGCCAGCAGCTTAGATAAAGGGCCGACCTATGGCTACACCTTC
CASSLDKGPTYGYTF
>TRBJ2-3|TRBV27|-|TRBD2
TGTGCCAGCAGTCCTGGGACTAGCGGGCGCACAGATACGCAGTATTTT
CASSPGTSGRTDTQYF
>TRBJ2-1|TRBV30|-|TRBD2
TGTGCCTGGAGTGTTCTTAAAGGGACTAGCGGGGCCTTCTCCTACAATGAGCAGTTCTTC
CAWSVLKGTSGAFSYNEQFF
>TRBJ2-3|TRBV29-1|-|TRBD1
TGCAGCGTTGGGAGGACAGGGGGCAGAGATACGCAGTATTTT
CSVGRTGGRDTQYF
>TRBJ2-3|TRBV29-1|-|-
TGCAGCCTGGTGGCAGATACGCAGTATTTT
CSLVADTQYF
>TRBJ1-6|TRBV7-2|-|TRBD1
TGTGCCAGCAGCTCTCATGGGACAGGAATACTTTCACCCCTCCACTTT
CASSSHGTGILSPLHF
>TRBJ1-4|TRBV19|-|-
TGTGCCAGTAGCCCAATCGACAGAACTAATGAAAAACTGTTTTTT
CASSPIDRTNEKLFF
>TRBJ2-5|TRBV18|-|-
TGTGCCAGCTCACCCGAGCGCCAAGAGACCCAGTACTTC
CASSPERQETQYF
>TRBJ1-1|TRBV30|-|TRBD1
TGTGCCTGGAACGGGGGACAGGGGGAGTCAGGTGAAGCTTTCTTT
CAWNGGQGESGEAFF
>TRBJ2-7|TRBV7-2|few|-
TGTGCCAGCAGCTTAGAGCGCCAGTACGAGCAGTACTTC
CASSLERQYEQYF
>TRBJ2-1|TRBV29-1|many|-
TGCAGCGTTGACCGGGAGCAGTTCTTC
CSVDREQFF